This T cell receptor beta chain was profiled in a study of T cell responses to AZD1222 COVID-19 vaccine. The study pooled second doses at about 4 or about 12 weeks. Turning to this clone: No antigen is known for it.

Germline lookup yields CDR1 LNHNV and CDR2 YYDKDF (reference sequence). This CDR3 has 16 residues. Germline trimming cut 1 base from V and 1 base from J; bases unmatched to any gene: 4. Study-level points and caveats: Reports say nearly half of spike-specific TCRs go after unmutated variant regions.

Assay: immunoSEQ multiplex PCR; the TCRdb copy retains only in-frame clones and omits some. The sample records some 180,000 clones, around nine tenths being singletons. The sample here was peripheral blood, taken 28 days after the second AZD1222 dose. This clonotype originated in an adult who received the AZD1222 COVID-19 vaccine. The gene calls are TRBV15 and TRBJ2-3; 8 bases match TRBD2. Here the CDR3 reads CATSRGLAGRTDTQYF. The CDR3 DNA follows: TGTGCCACCAGCAGAGGGCTAGCGGGTCGCACAGATACGCAGTATTTT.